One and the same sample provided the 23 T cell receptor beta chains below, sequenced in a study of blood T cell repertoires in COVID-19. Method: immunoSEQ multiplex PCR; TCRdb's copy keeps in-frame clones and lacks some. The sample yields approximately 82,000 clones, roughly four fifths seen once. The sequenced material came from peripheral blood. The receptors were gathered from a man in his forties or fifties with active or convalescent COVID-19.

The chain recombines TRBV20-1 with TRBJ1-2, with D hard to call. V dropped 3 bases and J dropped 2 bases, with 4 bases sitting between them. This CDR3 spans 11 amino acids. Germline CDR1 reads DFQATT; CDR2 reads SNEGSKA (reference sequence). Written as DNA, the CDR3 is TGCAGTGCTAGTCAGAACTATGGCTACACCTTC. Translated: CSASQNYGYTF.

Notes on this clone: The sample carries other DNA sequences with the same CDR3. The chain links TRBV18 to TRBJ2-5; 7 nucleotides agree with TRBD1. Per germline, CDR1 KGHSH and CDR2 LQKENI. V dropped 9 bases and J dropped 4; count of bases not matched to a gene: 8. The length of the CDR3 is 13 residues. CDR3 sequence: CASSTGERETQYF. The CDR3 coding sequence is TGTGCCAGTTCTACAGGGGAAAGAGAGACCCAGTACTTC.

V usage is TRBV27 and J usage is TRBJ1-6; D gene unclear. V lost 3 bases and J 4 bases, leaving 10 bases between the germline ends. This CDR3 is 15 amino acids long. From germline, CDR1 is MNHEY and CDR2 SMNVEV (reference sequence). The CDR3 sequence: CASSFSSQYNSPLHF. In DNA, the CDR3 is TGTGCCAGCAGTTTTTCCTCACAATATAATTCACCCCTCCACTTT.

The sample holds one count of this clone. This chain joins TRBV24-1 and TRBJ2-3; 10 bases are a match to TRBD2. This CDR3 has 17 amino acids. Germline loops: CDR1 KGHDR, CDR2 SFDVKD. The J segment lost 2 bases and the V segment lost 4 bases, leaving 8 bases of the junction unmatched. The CDR3 nucleotides are TGTGCCACCAGTGACCCAATAGCGGGGGGACCCACAGATACGCAGTATTTT. Its translation: CATSDPIAGGPTDTQYF.

This sequence joins TRBV5-8 and TRBJ1-4; 10 nucleotides align to TRBD1. After removal of 4 bases from V and 11 bases from J, the junction contained 8 bases not matched to a gene. The CDR3 contains 14 residues. Germline CDR1 and CDR2: SGHTS and YDEGEE. CDR3 protein: CASSSGTGELKLFF. The CDR3 coding sequence is TGTGCCAGCAGCAGCGGGACAGGGGAGTTGAAACTGTTTTTT.

This clone has a single count. The chain recombines TRBV19 with TRBJ2-5; D perhaps matches TRBD1 (7 bases). Germline V gives CDR1 LNHDA, CDR2 SQIVND (reference sequence). This CDR3 spans 16 amino acids. Trimming shortened V by 4 bases and J by 2 bases, and 17 bases separated the two germline ends. CDR3 amino acids: CASSTSWQGGQETQYF. The CDR3 DNA reads TGTGCCAGTAGTACGTCGTGGCAGGGGGGACAAGAGACCCAGTACTTC.

This chain connects TRBV28 to TRBJ1-5, with D possibly being TRBD1 (6 bases). The V and J ends lost 6 bases and 7 bases respectively, with 16 bases between them. The germline V gene encodes CDR1 MDHEN and CDR2 SYDVKM. The length of the CDR3 is 14 residues. CDR3 loop: CASSETGGFQPQHF. The DNA of the CDR3 is TGTGCCAGCAGCGAGACAGGTGGATTCCAGCCCCAGCATTTT.

This chain uses TRBV5-1 with TRBJ2-3; TRBD1 matches 7 bases. Per germline, CDR1 SGHRS and CDR2 YFSETQ. The V and J ends lost 2 bases and 4 bases, in that order; junction bases with no gene match: 7. This CDR3 comprises 15 residues. CDR3 in DNA: TGCGCCAGCAGCTTCGACAGGGCTGGATCAGATACGCAGTATTTT. This translates into CASSFDRAGSDTQYF.

The chain recombines TRBV7-2 with TRBJ1-3; 9 nucleotides line up with TRBD1. The V gene's germline CDR1 is SGHTA and CDR2 FQGNSA. The CDR3 runs to 14 residues. V was pared by 4 bases and J by 4 bases, with 2 bases of the junction left unmatched. The DNA of the CDR3 is TGTGCCAGCAGCTCTGGACAGGGGGGAAACACCATATATTTT. It yields the protein CASSSGQGGNTIYF.

The CDR3 DNA follows: TGTGCCAGCAGCTTAAGCGCTAGCACAGATACGCAGTATTTT. Translating it yields CASSLSASTDTQYF. The V call is TRBV11-2, the J call TRBJ2-3; D gene ambiguous. This CDR3 comprises 14 residues. The ends were cut back, 2 bases at V and 0 bases at J, with 6 bases in the middle. Germline loops: CDR1 SGHAT, CDR2 FQNNGV.

The chain uses TRBV24-1 and TRBJ2-3, with D tentatively TRBD1 (5 bases). Deletions cut 3 bases from V and 7 bases from J, with 10 bases between. Germline V gene data show CDR1 as KGHDR and CDR2 as SFDVKD. This CDR3 has 13 amino acids. The CDR3 region has the DNA TGTGCCACCAGTGATGATACAGGTTATACGCAGTATTTT. Protein: CATSDDTGYTQYF.

The chain has TRBV10-3 and TRBJ2-3; TRBD2 aligns across 15 bases. V was clipped by 6 bases and J by 2 bases; unmatched bases: 6. Germline values: CDR1 ENHRY, CDR2 SYGVKD. The CDR3 is made up of 17 amino acids. CDR3 protein: CAISPGLAGGVTDTQYF. As DNA, the CDR3 is TGTGCCATCAGCCCCGGACTAGCGGGGGGGGTCACAGATACGCAGTATTTT.

A single count supports this clone. This chain links TRBV19 with TRBJ1-5; the D is unclear. This CDR3 contains 14 residues. V shed 7 bases and J shed 4 bases, with 14 bases lying between them. Germline V gene lookup returns CDR1 LNHDA and CDR2 SQIVND (reference sequence). The CDR3 bases are TGTGCCAGTACTGGAGGGCTTGAGAATCAGCCCCAGCATTTT. Encoded protein: CASTGGLENQPQHF.

The chain couples TRBV20-1 to TRBJ2-7, with D possibly being TRBD2 (6 bases). From germline, CDR1 is DFQATT and CDR2 SNEGSKA (reference sequence). This CDR3 comprises 11 residues. CDR3 in DNA: TGCAGCGTCAGGGCGGGGCACGAGCAGTACGTC. As protein: CSVRAGHEQYV.

The chain links TRBV10-3 to TRBJ2-3; 7 nucleotides match TRBD2. Germline loops: CDR1 ENHRY, CDR2 SYGVKD. With 8 bases clipped from V and 2 bases from J, the junction kept 4 bases outside the gene matches. The CDR3 contains 13 residues. The CDR3 DNA is TGTGCCATCGGGGGGGGAAACACAGATACGCAGTATTTT. It specifies CAIGGGNTDTQYF.

J is TRBJ1-2 and V is TRBV6-5, with 7 bases matching TRBD1. V was clipped by 2 bases and J by 8 bases; unmatched bases: 5. The CDR3 extends over 13 amino acids. CDR1 MNHEY and CDR2 SVGAGI come from the germline V gene. The CDR3 region is CASSYDRAQGYTF. The CDR3 DNA is TGTGCCAGCAGTTACGACAGGGCCCAAGGCTACACCTTC.

The rearrangement links TRBV28 to TRBJ1-4, with D possibly TRBD1 on 6 matching bases. The CDR3 extends over 15 amino acids. Germline CDR1 MDHEN, CDR2 SYDVKM. V was pared by 4 bases and J by 0 bases, with 9 bases between. The DNA of the CDR3 is TGTGCCAGCAGTTCGGGGGGCGCAACTAATGAAAAACTGTTTTTT. This gives the protein CASSSGGATNEKLFF. Complete variable domain (other parts from reference TRBV28 and TRBJ1-4): DVKVTQSSRYLVKRTGEKVFLECVQDMDHENMFWYRQDPGLGLRLIYFSYDVKMKEKGDIPEGYSVSREKKERFSLILESASTNQTSMYLCASSSGGATNEKLFFGSGTQLSVL.

The CDR3 here is CASSDGQNYGYTF. The CDR3 region has the DNA TGTGCCAGCAGTGATGGACAGAACTATGGCTACACCTTC. The rearrangement uses TRBV6-1 and TRBJ1-2; D is possibly TRBD1 (6 bases). V lost 3 bases and J 2 bases, leaving 7 bases between the germline ends. The CDR3 spans 13 residues. CDR1 MNHNS and CDR2 SASEGT come from the germline V gene.

Only one count was recorded for this clone. This chain uses TRBV6-5 with TRBJ1-3, with TRBD1 matching over 10 bases. The CDR3 covers 13 residues. Per the germline V gene, CDR1 is MNHEY and CDR2 is SVGAGI. The junction had 3 bases not matched to a gene; V was cut back by 6 bases and J by 7 bases. The CDR3 region is CASRGTGDNTIYF. As DNA, the CDR3 is TGTGCCAGCAGAGGGACAGGGGATAACACCATATATTTT.

A few counts support this clone. V is TRBV2 and J is TRBJ2-3; 7 bases are shared with TRBD1. CDR1 and CDR2 (germline): SNHLY, FYNNEI. The junction had 7 bases not matched to a gene; V was cut back by 5 bases and J by 2 bases. The CDR3 has 15 amino acids. The CDR3 DNA follows: TGTGCCAGCAGTCCTGGGACAGCTCCCACAGATACGCAGTATTTT. Translated, it gives CASSPGTAPTDTQYF.

Written as DNA, the CDR3 is TGTGCCAGTAGAGGAGGGATGGGGGAGACCCAGTACTTC. Translated, it gives CASRGGMGETQYF. This rearrangement joins TRBV6-5 to TRBJ2-5, with D tentatively TRBD2 (6 bases). Trimming removed 9 bases from V and 5 bases from J, with 16 bases in between. This CDR3 is 13 amino acids long. The V gene's germline CDR1 is MNHEY and CDR2 SVGAGI.

The chain uses TRBV7-8 and TRBJ2-2, with D possibly matching TRBD2 (6 bases). V gave up 3 bases and J gave up 4 bases, with 12 bases separating them. CDR1 and CDR2 from the germline V gene are SGHVS and FQNEAQ. The CDR3 covers 15 residues. The CDR3 coding sequence is TGTGCCAGCAGCTTTGGCGGGGTCAGCACCGGGGAGCTGTTTTTT. It is translated as CASSFGGVSTGELFF. Supplemented by reference TRBV7-8 and TRBJ2-2, the full variable domain reads GAGVSQSPRYKVAKRGQDVALRCDPISGHVSLFWYQQALGQGPEFLTYFQNEAQLDKSGLPSDRFFAERPEGSVSTLKIQRTQQEDSAVYLCASSFGGVSTGELFFGEGSRLTVL.

The chain is built from TRBV7-2 and TRBJ1-2; 11 bases agree with TRBD1. CDR1 is SGHTA, CDR2 FQGNSA, per germline. J gave up 0 bases and V 5 bases, and 8 bases lay outside the gene matches. The CDR3 consists of 17 residues. CDR3 bases: TGTGCCAGCAGCCTAATGGGACAGGGGGTATCTAACTATGGCTACACCTTC. This gives the protein CASSLMGQGVSNYGYTF. Looking up the rest from reference TRBV7-2 and TRBJ1-2 gives the full variable domain: GAGVSQSPSNKVTEKGKDVELRCDPISGHTALYWYRQSLGQGLEFLIYFQGNSAPDKSGLPSDRFSAERTGGSVSTLTIQRTQQEDSAVYLCASSLMGQGVSNYGYTFGSGTRLTVV.